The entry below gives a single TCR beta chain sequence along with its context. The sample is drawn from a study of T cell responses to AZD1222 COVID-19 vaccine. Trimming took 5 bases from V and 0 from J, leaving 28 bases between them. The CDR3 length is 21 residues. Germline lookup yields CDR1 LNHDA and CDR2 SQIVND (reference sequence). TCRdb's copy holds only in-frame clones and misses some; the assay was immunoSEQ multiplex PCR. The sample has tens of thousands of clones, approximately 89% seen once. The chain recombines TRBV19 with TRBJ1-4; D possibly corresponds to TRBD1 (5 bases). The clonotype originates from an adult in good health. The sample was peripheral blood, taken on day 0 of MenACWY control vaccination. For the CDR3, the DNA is TGTGCCAGTAGTCGCGGGGGAGTGTTTCGGCCCGAGGTTACAACTAATGAAAAACTGTTTTTT. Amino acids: CASSRGGVFRPEVTTNEKLFF. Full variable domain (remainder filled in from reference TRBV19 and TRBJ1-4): DGGITQSPKYLFRKEGQNVTLSCEQNLNHDAMYWYRQDPGQGLRLIYYSQIVNDFQKGDIAEGYSVSREKKESFPLTVTSAQKNPTAFYLCASSRGGVFRPEVTTNEKLFFGSGTQLSVL.